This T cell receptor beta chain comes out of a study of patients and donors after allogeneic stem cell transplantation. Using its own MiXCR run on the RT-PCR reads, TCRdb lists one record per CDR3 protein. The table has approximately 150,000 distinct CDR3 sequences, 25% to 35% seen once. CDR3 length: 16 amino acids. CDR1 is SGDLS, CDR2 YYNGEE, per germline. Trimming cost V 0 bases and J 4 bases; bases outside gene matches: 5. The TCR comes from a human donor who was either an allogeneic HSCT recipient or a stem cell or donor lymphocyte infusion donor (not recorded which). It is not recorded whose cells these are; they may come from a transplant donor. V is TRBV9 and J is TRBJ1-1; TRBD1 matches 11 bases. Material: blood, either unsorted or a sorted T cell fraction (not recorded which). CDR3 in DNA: TGTGCCAGCAGCGTAGGGACAGGGGGCGTTGGCACTGAAGCTTTCTTT. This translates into CASSVGTGGVGTEAFF.